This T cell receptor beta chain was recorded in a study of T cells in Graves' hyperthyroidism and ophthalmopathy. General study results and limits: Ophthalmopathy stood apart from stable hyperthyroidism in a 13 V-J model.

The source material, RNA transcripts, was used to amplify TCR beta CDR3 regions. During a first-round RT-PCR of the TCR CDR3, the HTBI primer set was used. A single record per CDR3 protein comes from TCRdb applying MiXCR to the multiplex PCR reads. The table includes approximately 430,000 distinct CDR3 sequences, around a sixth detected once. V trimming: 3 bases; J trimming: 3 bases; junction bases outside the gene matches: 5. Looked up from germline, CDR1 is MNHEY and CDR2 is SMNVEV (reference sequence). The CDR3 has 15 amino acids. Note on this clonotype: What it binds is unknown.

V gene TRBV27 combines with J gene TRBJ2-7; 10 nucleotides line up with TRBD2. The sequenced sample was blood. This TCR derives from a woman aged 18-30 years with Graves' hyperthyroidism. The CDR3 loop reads CASSFSSSGGYEQYF. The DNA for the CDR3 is TGTGCCAGCAGTTTCTCCTCTAGCGGGGGCTACGAGCAGTACTTC.